This T cell receptor beta chain was recorded in a study of identical twins. Study results and limitations: Models underestimated out-of-frame TCR alpha sharing in monozygotic twins. There were fewer insertions in abundant cord blood beta clonotypes, but memory repertoires showed no such pattern. Among beta out-of-frame sequences, excess sharing between twins appeared weaker.

Details on this clonotype: Its target is not known.

The CDR3 spans 15 residues. Deletions cut 4 bases from V and 1 base from J, with 14 bases between. Germline loops: CDR1 SGHDT, CDR2 YYEEEE. TCRdb itself ran the 5' RACE reads through MiXCR, one entry per CDR3 protein. The data contain 1.5 million to 2 million distinct CDR3 sequences, about 32% of them singletons. Sequencing input: cord blood. The chain joins TRBV5-6 to TRBJ1-1; D is perhaps TRBD1 (5 bases). The receptor's source is a newborn girl in good health. CDR3 sequence: CASSRREVGNTEAFF. Here the CDR3 DNA reads TGTGCCAGCAGCCGCAGGGAGGTCGGGAACACTGAAGCTTTCTTT.